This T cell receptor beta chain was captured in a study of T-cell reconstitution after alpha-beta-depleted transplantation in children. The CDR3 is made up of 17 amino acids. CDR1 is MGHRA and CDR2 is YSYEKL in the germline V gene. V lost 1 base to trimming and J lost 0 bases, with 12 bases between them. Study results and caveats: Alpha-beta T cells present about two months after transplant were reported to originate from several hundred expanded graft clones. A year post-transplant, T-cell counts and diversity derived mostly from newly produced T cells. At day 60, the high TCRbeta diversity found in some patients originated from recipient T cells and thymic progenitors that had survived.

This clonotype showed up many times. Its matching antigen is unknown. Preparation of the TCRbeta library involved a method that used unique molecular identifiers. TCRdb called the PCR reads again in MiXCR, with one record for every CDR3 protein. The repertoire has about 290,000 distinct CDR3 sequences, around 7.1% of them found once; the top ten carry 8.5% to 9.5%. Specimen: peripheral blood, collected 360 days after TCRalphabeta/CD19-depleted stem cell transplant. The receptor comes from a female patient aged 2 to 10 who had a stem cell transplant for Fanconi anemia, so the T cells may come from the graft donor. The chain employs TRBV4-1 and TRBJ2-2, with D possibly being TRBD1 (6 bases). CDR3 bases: TGCGCCAGCAGCCAAGTCCCGGGACATTCGAACACCGGGGAGCTGTTTTTT. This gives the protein CASSQVPGHSNTGELFF.